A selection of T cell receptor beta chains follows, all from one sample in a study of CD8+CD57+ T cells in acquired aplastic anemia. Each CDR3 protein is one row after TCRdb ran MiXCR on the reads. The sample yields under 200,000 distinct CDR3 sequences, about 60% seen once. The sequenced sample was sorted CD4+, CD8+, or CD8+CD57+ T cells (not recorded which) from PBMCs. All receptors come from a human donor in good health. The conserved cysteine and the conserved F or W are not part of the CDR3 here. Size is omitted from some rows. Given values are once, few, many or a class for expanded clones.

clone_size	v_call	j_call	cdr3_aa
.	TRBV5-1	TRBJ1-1	ASSLDILASAF
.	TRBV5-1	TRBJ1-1	ASSSPGNSEAF
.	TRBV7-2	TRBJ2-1	ASSLEGSASYNEQF
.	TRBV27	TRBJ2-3	ASSSLRKTDTQY
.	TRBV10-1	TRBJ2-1	ASSESTGPWDNEQF
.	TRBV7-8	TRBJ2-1	ASSLEGGREQF
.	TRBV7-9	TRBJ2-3	ASSPGTENTDTQY
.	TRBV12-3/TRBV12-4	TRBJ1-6	ASSGRQGLNSPLH
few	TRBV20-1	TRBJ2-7	SAPGSVPVRY
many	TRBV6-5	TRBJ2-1	ASSYSVGDYNEQF
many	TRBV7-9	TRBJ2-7	ASSLGRGRSEQY
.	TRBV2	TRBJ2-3	ASTGTSVAEGTQY